A single T cell receptor (beta chain) is shown here with its context. The sample comes from a study of cytomegalovirus exposure and HLA in healthy donors. V was pared by 2 bases and J by 7 bases, with 10 bases of the junction left unmatched. This CDR3 contains 15 residues. Per the germline V gene, CDR1 is SGHDT and CDR2 is YYEEEE. Vbeta (60) and Jbeta (13) primers were used in the PCR. TCRdb's table, derived via immunoSEQ multiplex PCR, lists solely in-frame clones and lacks some. This sample contains some 75,000 clones. Material: PBMCs. This clonotype originated in a man aged 40-49 years in good health and CMV-seronegative. The chain carries TRBV5-6 and TRBJ2-7; TRBD2 matches at 9 bases. In nucleotides, the CDR3 is TGTGCCAGCAGCTTCGCCGGGACTAGCCTGGGTGAGCAGTACTTC. This sequence encodes CASSFAGTSLGEQYF.